The 4 T cell receptor beta chains in this list originate from one sample, sequenced in a study of CD8 T cells in ankylosing spondylitis. TCRdb itself ran the 5' RACE reads through MiXCR, one entry per CDR3 protein. The sample shows hundreds of thousands of distinct CDR3 sequences, around 20% of them seen only once. Material for sequencing was blood, either unsorted or a sorted T cell fraction (not recorded which). The receptors were sampled from a female donor with ankylosing spondylitis or in good health (not recorded which).

This clonotype has a count of ten or more. This chain connects TRBV12-3 or TRBV12-4 to TRBJ2-2, with 7 bases aligning to TRBD1. V dropped 6 bases and J dropped 2; count of bases not matched to a gene: 9. This CDR3 has 16 amino acids. The CDR3: CASRPPGQLNTGELFF. CDR3 nucleotide sequence: TGTGCCAGCAGGCCCCCGGGACAGTTAAACACCGGGGAGCTGTTTTTT.

This clonotype came up a few times. The rearrangement joins TRBV15 to TRBJ1-2, with 7 positions matching TRBD1. The CDR3 totals 17 residues. V shed 0 bases, J shed 2 bases, and the junction held 9 bases outside the gene matches. From germline, CDR1 is LNHNV and CDR2 YYDKDF (reference sequence). The CDR3 loop reads CATSRDLGQVDNYGYTF. The CDR3 DNA reads as TGTGCCACCAGCAGAGATCTAGGACAGGTTGACAACTATGGCTACACCTTC.

This rearrangement joins TRBV7-9 to TRBJ2-3, with D perhaps TRBD2 (6 bases). The germline V gene has CDR1 SEHNR and CDR2 FQNEAQ (reference sequence). The length of the CDR3 is 14 residues. V shed 5 bases and J shed 6 bases, with 15 bases lying between them. The CDR3 sequence is CASSPSPRGDTQYF. CDR3 bases: TGTGCCAGCAGCCCCTCGCCCCGGGGGGATACGCAGTATTTT.

This clonotype was counted ten times or more. This sequence joins TRBV6-5 and TRBJ1-1; weak D call: TRBD1 (5 bases). Trimming removed 2 bases from V and 9 bases from J, with 16 bases in between. The germline CDR1 and CDR2 sequences are MNHEY and SVGAGI. This CDR3 region has 14 residues. This CDR3 is CASSYLTQDSKAFF. DNA of the CDR3: TGTGCCAGCAGTTACCTCACTCAAGACAGCAAAGCTTTCTTT.